Listed below are T cell receptor beta chains from one sample, sequenced in a study of blood T cell repertoires in COVID-19. The repertoire was sequenced with immunoSEQ multiplex PCR; TCRdb's copy has only in-frame clones and lacks some. The sample contains some 140,000 clones, about four fifths of which appear only once. Sequences were obtained from PBMCs or T cells enriched from blood (not recorded which). The receptor set was obtained from a man aged 45-65 years who had recovered from COVID-19. Both conserved end residues are part of each CDR3.

v_call: TRBV19; cdr3_aa: CASNPAGQAYGYTF
v_call: TRBV4-3; cdr3_aa: CASSQDSAKADTQYF
v_call: TRBV7-3; cdr3_aa: CASSLGQGSGTNTGELFF
v_call: TRBV20-1; cdr3_aa: CSASESGGSTDTQYF
v_call: TRBV9; cdr3_aa: CASRGGQNTEAFF
v_call: TRBV27; cdr3_aa: CASSLLGAASSGYEQYF
v_call: TRBV27; cdr3_aa: CASSPKFDGGASTDTQYF
v_call: TRBV5-1; cdr3_aa: CASSLGAYGYTF
v_call: TRBV6-1; cdr3_aa: CASSELGGGQGVAYEQYF
v_call: TRBV28; cdr3_aa: CASSSIQANMNTEAFF
v_call: TRBV6-5; cdr3_aa: CASRFDRGTEAFF
v_call: TRBV28; cdr3_aa: CASSLRVTEAFF
v_call: TRBV30; cdr3_aa: CAWSPTGTSGYNEQFF
v_call: TRBV24-1; cdr3_aa: CATSDGANTEAFF
v_call: TRBV6-5; cdr3_aa: CASSYSSNQPQHF
v_call: TRBV6-5; cdr3_aa: CASSYDRGNSPLHF
v_call: TRBV7-9; cdr3_aa: CASSLEAGAAEQFF
v_call: TRBV6-4; cdr3_aa: CASRPTGTGELFF
v_call: TRBV10-1; cdr3_aa: CASSGTGGTQYF
v_call: TRBV12-3/TRBV12-4; cdr3_aa: CASSTSGLETQYF
v_call: TRBV18; cdr3_aa: CASSPAGVPYEQYF
v_call: TRBV27; cdr3_aa: CASSLTSGASDTQYF
v_call: TRBV2; cdr3_aa: CASKGVDTQYF
v_call: TRBV19; cdr3_aa: CASSQGVANVLTF
v_call: TRBV15; cdr3_aa: CATSRVRNLGQGSTEAFF
v_call: TRBV3-1/TRBV3-2; cdr3_aa: CASSQGQGYGYTF
v_call: TRBV15; cdr3_aa: CATSLDRGAGELFF
v_call: TRBV18; cdr3_aa: CASSPWGATNEKLFF
v_call: TRBV10-2; cdr3_aa: CASSLQTRAPTGELFF
v_call: TRBV18; cdr3_aa: CASSPSGTGRIGYTF
v_call: TRBV5-6; cdr3_aa: CASSLVGGGTEGEAFF
v_call: TRBV19; cdr3_aa: CASRVQGGPGELFF
v_call: TRBV4-3; cdr3_aa: CASSQGPGQSSYEQYF